This entry lists 8 T cell receptor beta chains sequenced from one sample in a study of T cell changes during pregnancy in multiple sclerosis (dated by TCRdb to about 2019). The protocol used for the library was the immunoSEQ multiplex PCR assay. TCRdb holds this immuneACCESS table with in-frame rearrangements only. Some clones are missing; in checked studies, unresolved V genes explain under half, and the rest has no known cause. The sample has about 46,000 clones on record, roughly 93% of them singletons. The top ten hold about 4% of the sample. Sequenced material: CD8+ T cells from peripheral blood mononuclear cells, taken after pregnancy. These receptor sequences come from a female donor with multiple sclerosis, enrolled in a pregnancy study.

This chain joins TRBV7-9 and TRBJ2-3; TRBD1 aligns across 10 bases. The CDR3 runs to 16 residues. The germline gives CDR1 SEHNR, CDR2 FQNEAQ (reference sequence). Germline trimming cut 4 bases from V and 4 bases from J; bases unmatched to any gene: 8. The CDR3 region is CASSSLGTGAPDTQYF. DNA for the CDR3: TGTGCCAGCAGCTCCCTCGGGACAGGGGCACCAGATACGCAGTATTTT.

This chain's CDR3 is CASSSDKTGKSGANVLTF. CDR3 bases: TGTGCCAGCAGTTCAGATAAGACAGGGAAATCTGGGGCCAACGTCCTGACTTTC. J is TRBJ2-6 and V is TRBV28; TRBD1 aligns across 7 bases. Germline V gene lookup returns CDR1 MDHEN and CDR2 SYDVKM. V shed 4 bases and J 1 base; nucleotides not matched to a gene: 10. CDR3 length: 18 residues.

The chain combines TRBV9 with TRBJ1-2; 9 positions match TRBD1. Germline trimming cut 1 base from V and 14 bases from J; bases unmatched to any gene: 12. The CDR3 is made up of 14 amino acids. The V gene's germline CDR1 is SGDLS and CDR2 YYNGEE. CDR3 bases: TGTGCCAGCAGCGTAATCCCGGGACAGGGAGGAGGTACCTTC. As protein: CASSVIPGQGGGTF.

V usage is TRBV7-2 and J usage is TRBJ2-1, with TRBD2 matching over 7 bases. Germline V CDR1 and CDR2: SGHTA, FQGNSA. The V segment lost 4 bases and the J segment 9 bases; nucleotides outside the gene matches: 6. The CDR3 is 13 residues long. CDR3 DNA: TGTGCCAGCAGCTACACTAGCGCAGGTGAGCAGTTCTTC. It encodes CASSYTSAGEQFF.

The chain combines TRBV9 with TRBJ2-7, with 7 bases aligning to TRBD1. The CDR3 loop spans 14 amino acids. V gave up 3 bases and J gave up 3 bases; unmatched junction bases: 6. The germline gives CDR1 SGDLS, CDR2 YYNGEE. Written as DNA, the CDR3 is TGTGCCAGCAGCGATGGACAGGACCACTACGAGCAGTACTTC. It encodes CASSDGQDHYEQYF. Drawing the rest from reference TRBV9 and TRBJ2-7, the complete variable domain is DSGVTQTPKHLITATGQRVTLRCSPRSGDLSVYWYQQSLDQGLQFLIQYYNGEERAKGNILERFSAQQFPDLHSELNLSSLELGDSALYFCASSDGQDHYEQYFGPGTRLTVT.

The chain joins TRBV6-5 to TRBJ2-5; perhaps TRBD2 as D (7 bases). The germline V gene has CDR1 MNHEY and CDR2 SVGAGI. The length of the CDR3 is 15 residues. Trimming removed 10 bases from V and 7 bases from J, with 25 bases in between. The CDR3 nucleotides are TGTGCCACCCAAGGGCGGGGGCCCTCTGCTCTGACCCAGTACTTC. Translated: CATQGRGPSALTQYF.

The V and J genes are TRBV5-5 and TRBJ2-7; TRBD2 agrees at 8 bases. The CDR3 sequence is 15 residues long. After removal of 5 bases from V and 3 bases from J, the junction contained 10 bases not matched to a gene. Germline-derived CDR1 and CDR2 are SGHKS and YYEKEE (reference sequence). CDR3 protein: CASSPGGFGGYEQYF. The CDR3 DNA follows: TGTGCCAGCAGTCCGGGGGGGTTCGGTGGCTACGAGCAGTACTTC. The full variable domain, completed using reference TRBV5-5 and TRBJ2-7, is DAGVTQSPTHLIKTRGQQVTLRCSPISGHKSVSWYQQVLGQGPQFIFQYYEKEERGRGNFPDRFSARQFPNYSSELNVNALLLGDSALYLCASSPGGFGGYEQYFGPGTRLTVT.

The chain couples TRBV11-2 to TRBJ2-5; D not resolved. Deletions cut 5 bases from V and 6 bases from J, with 10 bases between. The germline V gene has CDR1 SGHAT and CDR2 FQNNGV. The CDR3 sequence is 12 residues long. Here the CDR3 DNA reads TGTGCCAGCAGCCCCACAGCCCAGACCCAGTACTTC. This sequence encodes CASSPTAQTQYF.